Presented here are 10 T cell receptor beta chains from one specimen sequenced in a study of blood T cell repertoires in COVID-19 (dated by TCRdb to about 2020). Library preparation was by the immunoSEQ multiplex PCR assay. TCRdb took over this immuneACCESS table, retaining in-frame rearrangements with V and J assigned. Such tables are incomplete; in checked studies, under half of the missing clones stem from an unresolved V gene, and the remainder is unexplained. Present in this sample are approximately 220,000 clones, roughly 80% of which were seen just once. Clones ranked in the top ten supply over 9.5% of the sample. The sequencing sample was made of peripheral blood. All receptors come from a woman older than 75 with acute or convalescent COVID-19.

V and J are TRBV28 and TRBJ1-2, with no clear D. The CDR3 runs 12 residues. Germline V gene data show CDR1 as MDHEN and CDR2 as SYDVKM. Trimming stripped 10 bases from V and 0 bases from J, with 9 bases between. This CDR3 reads CATHTANYGYTF. The CDR3 region has the DNA TGTGCCACTCACACAGCTAACTATGGCTACACCTTC.

The CDR3 DNA sequence: TGTGCCAGCAGCTTGTTCGCAGGGGGCTCCTACAATGAGCAGTTCTTC. Translating gives CASSLFAGGSYNEQFF. The chain uses TRBV11-3 and TRBJ2-1, with 7 bases aligning to TRBD1. The V and J ends lost 3 bases and 0 bases, in that order; junction bases with no gene match: 5. Germline V gene data show CDR1 as SGHNT and CDR2 as YENEEA. The CDR3 length is 16 residues.

V is TRBV15 and J is TRBJ1-2; 9 bases are a match to TRBD1. V gave up 1 base and J gave up 8 bases; unmatched junction bases: 5. The CDR3 is 14 residues long. Germline-derived CDR1 and CDR2 are LNHNV and YYDKDF (reference sequence). In DNA form, the CDR3 reads TGTGCCACCAGCAGAGGGGACAGGGTAAGGGGCTACACCTTC. Its protein product is CATSRGDRVRGYTF.

This clone was picked up a small number of times. The rearrangement uses TRBV19 and TRBJ2-2, with 7 positions matching TRBD2. Germline CDR1 reads LNHDA; CDR2 reads SQIVND (reference sequence). Trimming at V came to 10 bases and at J to 5 bases, leaving 13 bases not matched to a gene. CDR3 length equals 15 residues. Written as DNA, the CDR3 is TGTGCCACCCACGGGGGGAGCTGGGGAACCGGGGAGCTGTTTTTT. Translated, it gives CATHGGSWGTGELFF.

V is TRBV30 and J is TRBJ1-6; 8 positions agree with TRBD1. The V gene's germline CDR1 is GTSNPN and CDR2 SVGIG (reference sequence). Trimming at V came to 1 base and at J to 6 bases, leaving 8 bases not matched to a gene. The CDR3 runs 16 residues. This CDR3 reads CAWSASQGVLNSPLHF. Written as DNA, the CDR3 is TGTGCCTGGAGTGCATCACAGGGGGTTCTTAATTCACCCCTCCACTTT.

This clone was seen a single time. The chain carries TRBV9 and TRBJ2-3; 10 bases match TRBD2. The CDR3 consists of 15 residues. Trimming took 2 bases from V and 8 from J; bases not matched to a gene: 8. The germline V gene has CDR1 SGDLS and CDR2 YYNGEE. The chain's CDR3 is CASSVGLAGEGTQYF. The DNA for the CDR3 is TGTGCCAGCAGCGTCGGTCTAGCGGGAGAGGGTACGCAGTATTTT.

The CDR3 protein is CASRLGTGVNYGYTF. The CDR3 nucleotides are TGTGCCAGCAGACTAGGGACAGGGGTAAACTATGGCTACACCTTC. The J gene is TRBJ1-2, the V gene TRBV6-5, with TRBD1 matching 10 bases. The CDR3 sequence is 15 residues long. The V and J ends lost 6 bases and 2 bases, in that order; junction bases with no gene match: 6. The germline CDR1 and CDR2 sequences are MNHEY and SVGAGI.

This clone was observed once. The chain joins TRBV28 to TRBJ1-4; 7 nucleotides line up with TRBD1. The germline V gene encodes CDR1 MDHEN and CDR2 SYDVKM. V shed 5 bases, J shed 8 bases, and the junction held 8 bases outside the gene matches. This CDR3 has 14 amino acids. The CDR3 loop reads CASSLTGIGEKLFF. Written as DNA, the CDR3 is TGTGCCAGCAGTCTGACAGGGATAGGGGAAAAACTGTTTTTT.

The chain links TRBV7-2 to TRBJ2-7; the D gene is possibly TRBD1 (6 bases). The CDR3 consists of 14 residues. Between the trimmed V and J ends, which lost 5 bases and 4 bases, there was a span of 15 bases. Germline lookup yields CDR1 SGHTA and CDR2 FQGNSA. The CDR3 DNA is TGTGCCAGCAGCCCTGGGACATGGCCTTACGAGCAGTACTTC. The encoded protein is CASSPGTWPYEQYF. Combining the CDR3 with reference TRBV7-2 and TRBJ2-7 gives the whole variable domain GAGVSQSPSNKVTEKGKDVELRCDPISGHTALYWYRQSLGQGLEFLIYFQGNSAPDKSGLPSDRFSAERTGGSVSTLTIQRTQQEDSAVYLCASSPGTWPYEQYFGPGTRLTVT.

Only one count was recorded for this clone. The chain uses TRBV5-6 and TRBJ2-7, with D perhaps matching TRBD2 (6 bases). V was clipped by 2 bases and J by 0 bases, with 12 bases between them. Looked up from germline, CDR1 is SGHDT and CDR2 is YYEEEE. The CDR3 is 15 residues long. This CDR3 is CASSLLGGNSYEQYF. CDR3 nucleotides: TGTGCCAGCAGCTTATTGGGGGGTAACTCCTACGAGCAGTACTTC. Full variable domain (missing parts from reference TRBV5-6 and TRBJ2-7): DAGVTQSPTHLIKTRGQQVTLRCSPKSGHDTVSWYQQALGQGPQFIFQYYEEEERQRGNFPDRFSGHQFPNYSSELNVNALLLGDSALYLCASSLLGGNSYEQYFGPGTRLTVT.